This TCR beta chain stems from a study of cytomegalovirus exposure and HLA in healthy donors. The study, taken as a whole, reports: For TCR beta chains, V- and J-gene trimming was later linked to a missense DCLRE1C variant.

Remarks on this clone: The antigen is unknown.

This CDR3 contains 15 residues. V dropped 3 bases and J dropped 2 bases, with 11 bases sitting between them. From germline, CDR1 is MDHEN and CDR2 SYDVKM. The PCR made use of 60 Vbeta and 13 Jbeta primers. The table came from immunoSEQ multiplex PCR; TCRdb's copy has only in-frame clones and leaves some out. The profile shows 74,000 or so clones, 65% to 70% of them singletons. The chain carries TRBV28 and TRBJ1-5; D is possibly TRBD1 (5 bases). This receptor was taken from a woman under 40 in good health and CMV-seronegative. The sequenced material came from PBMCs. CDR3 protein: CASSLSGRGNQPQHF. The DNA of the CDR3 is TGTGCCAGCAGTTTGTCAGGGCGAGGCAATCAGCCCCAGCATTTT.